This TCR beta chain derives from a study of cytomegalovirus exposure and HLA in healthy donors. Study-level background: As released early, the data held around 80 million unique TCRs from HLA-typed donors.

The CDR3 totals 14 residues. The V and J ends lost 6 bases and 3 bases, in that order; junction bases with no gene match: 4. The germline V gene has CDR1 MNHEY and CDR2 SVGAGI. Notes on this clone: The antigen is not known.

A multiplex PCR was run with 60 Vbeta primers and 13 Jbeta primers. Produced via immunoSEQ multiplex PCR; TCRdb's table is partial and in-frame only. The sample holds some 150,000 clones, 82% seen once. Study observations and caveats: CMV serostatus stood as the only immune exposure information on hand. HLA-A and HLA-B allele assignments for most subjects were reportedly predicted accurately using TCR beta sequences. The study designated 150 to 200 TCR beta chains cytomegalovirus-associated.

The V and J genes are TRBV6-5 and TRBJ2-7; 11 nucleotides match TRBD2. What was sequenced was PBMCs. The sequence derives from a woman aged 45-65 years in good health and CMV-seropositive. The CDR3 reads CASRTSGGHYEQYF. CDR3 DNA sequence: TGTGCCAGCAGAACTAGCGGGGGCCACTACGAGCAGTACTTC.